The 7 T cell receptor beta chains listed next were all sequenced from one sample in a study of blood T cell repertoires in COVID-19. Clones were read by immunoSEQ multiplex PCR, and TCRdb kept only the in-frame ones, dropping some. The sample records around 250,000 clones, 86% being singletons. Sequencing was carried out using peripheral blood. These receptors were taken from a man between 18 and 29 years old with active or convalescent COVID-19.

The CDR3 spells CASSTANRDEQYF. The DNA of the CDR3 is TGTGCCAGTAGTACAGCCAACAGGGACGAGCAGTACTTC. The chain combines TRBV19 with TRBJ2-7, with D tentatively TRBD1 (6 bases). Germline CDR1 is LNHDA and CDR2 is SQIVND (reference sequence). The CDR3 is made up of 13 amino acids. The V and J ends lost 4 bases and 5 bases respectively, with 12 bases between them.

The CDR3 loop is CATQVEAFF. The CDR3 coding sequence is TGTGCCACGCAGGTTGAAGCTTTCTTT. The chain links TRBV19 to TRBJ1-1; D ambiguous. Looked up from germline, CDR1 is LNHDA and CDR2 is SQIVND (reference sequence). Trimming took off 10 bases at V and 7 bases at J, with 7 bases between the two ends. CDR3 length: 9 residues.

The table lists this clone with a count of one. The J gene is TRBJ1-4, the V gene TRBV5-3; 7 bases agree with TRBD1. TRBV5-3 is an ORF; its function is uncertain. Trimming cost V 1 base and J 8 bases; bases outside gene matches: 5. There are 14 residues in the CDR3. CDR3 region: CARSLQGESEKLFF. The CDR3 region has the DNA TGTGCCAGAAGCTTGCAGGGGGAGTCGGAAAAACTGTTTTTT.

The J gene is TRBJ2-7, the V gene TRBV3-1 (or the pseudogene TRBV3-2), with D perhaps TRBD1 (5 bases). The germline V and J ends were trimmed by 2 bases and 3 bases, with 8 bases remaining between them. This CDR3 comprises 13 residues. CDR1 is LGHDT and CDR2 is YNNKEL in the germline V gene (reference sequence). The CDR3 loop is CASSQRGNYEQYF. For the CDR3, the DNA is TGTGCCAGCAGCCAAAGGGGCAACTACGAGCAGTACTTC.

CDR3 DNA sequence: TGTGCCAGCCAGGGGTCGATTACGTACCAAGAGACCCAGTACTTC. This codes for CASQGSITYQETQYF. The rearrangement links TRBV3-1 (or the pseudogene TRBV3-2) to TRBJ2-5; D may be TRBD1 (6 bases). The CDR3 length is 15 residues. The germline gives CDR1 LGHDT, CDR2 YNNKEL (reference sequence). The ends were cut back, 8 bases at V and 0 bases at J, with 16 bases in the middle.

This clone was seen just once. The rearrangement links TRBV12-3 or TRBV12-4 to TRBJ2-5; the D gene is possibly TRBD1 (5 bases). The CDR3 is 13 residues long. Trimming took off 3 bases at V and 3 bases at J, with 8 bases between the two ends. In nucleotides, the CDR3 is TGTGCCAGCAGTTTTACAGGAAAAGAGACCCAGTACTTC. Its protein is CASSFTGKETQYF.

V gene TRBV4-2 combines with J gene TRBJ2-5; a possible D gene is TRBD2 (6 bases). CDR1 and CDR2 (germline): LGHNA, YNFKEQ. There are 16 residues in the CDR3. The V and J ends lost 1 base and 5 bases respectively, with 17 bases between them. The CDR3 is CASSQVLAESRETQYF. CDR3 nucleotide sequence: TGTGCCAGCAGCCAAGTTTTAGCGGAATCTAGGGAGACCCAGTACTTC.